This TCR beta chain was sequenced in a study of radiation and T cells in renal cell carcinoma. Indicated time point: blood 2 weeks post-SBRT. Described treatment: 15 Gy SBRT to primary tumor, nephrectomy 4 weeks later. Libraries were prepared by immunoSEQ multiplex PCR; TCRdb keeps only in-frame clonotypes and omits some of them. This table holds 150,000 to 190,000 clones, roughly 90% found once. The CDR3 sequence is 15 residues long. The germline V gene encodes CDR1 LNHDA and CDR2 SQIVND (reference sequence). V dropped 6 bases and J dropped 1; count of bases not matched to a gene: 6. The TCR comes from a woman aged 45 to 65 with renal cell carcinoma. The chain is built from TRBV19 and TRBJ1-2; 9 positions match TRBD1. This material consisted of blood, taken from a patient whose treatment included radiotherapy and nephrectomy. In nucleotides, the CDR3 is TGTGCCAGTAGCCCAGGGGACAGGGTTAACTATGGCTACACCTTC. Residues: CASSPGDRVNYGYTF.